A selection of T cell receptor beta chains follows, all from one sample in a study of Graves' ophthalmopathy and Graves' hyperthyroidism. One entry per CDR3 protein results from TCRdb running MiXCR on the multiplex PCR reads. Of 620,000 or so distinct CDR3 sequences in the sample, over 20% were seen once. Sequenced input: peripheral blood. All receptors derive from a woman aged 18-29 years with stable Graves' hyperthyroidism. Some clones in this sample may be carry-over from other donors' samples. CDR3s include the opening cysteine and the closing phenylalanine or tryptophan. The D gene is left open where the match is weak. Clone size is stated in some rows and not others, as once, few, many or a class when expanded.

J | D | V | length | size | DNA | CDR3
TRBJ2-4 | . | TRBV6-2/TRBV6-3 | 18 | once | TGTGCCAGCAGTTACTTGAGGAGTACTCACCTAGCCAAAAACATTAAGTACTTC | CASSYLRSTHLAKNIKYF
TRBJ1-3 | . | TRBV5-1 | 15 | few | TGCGCCAGCAGCACCGGGACTCCCGGTGGAAACACCATATATTTT | CASSTGTPGGNTIYF
TRBJ2-7 | TRBD2 | TRBV11-2 | 15 | many | TGTGCCAGCAGCCCCATCAGCGGGAGCGGCCACGAGCAGTACTTC | CASSPISGSGHEQYF
TRBJ1-1 | . | TRBV14 | 15 | many | TGTGCCAGCAGCCAAGAGAGCCAGGGGAACACTGAAGCTTTCTTT | CASSQESQGNTEAFF
TRBJ1-5 | . | TRBV6-1 | 13 | . | TGTGCCAGCAGTGAAGTAAGCAATCAGCCCCAGCATTTT | CASSEVSNQPQHF
TRBJ2-6 | TRBD2 | TRBV3-1 | 18 | . | TGTGCCAGCAGCTCCCGGGGGAGCGGGGGGGCTGGGGCCAACGTCCTGACTTTC | CASSSRGSGGAGANVLTF
TRBJ2-7 | TRBD2 | TRBV6-5 | 14 | many | TGTGCCAGCAGGGTGACTAGCGGGAGTTACGAGCAGTACTTC | CASRVTSGSYEQYF
TRBJ1-1 | . | TRBV15 | 13 | many | TGTGCCACCAGCAGAGTTGCGGGTACTGAAGCTTTCTTT | CATSRVAGTEAFF
TRBJ2-7 | . | TRBV5-1 | 13 | . | TGCGCCAGCAGCTTGGTTCTAGGCCCCGAGCAGTACTTC | CASSLVLGPEQYF
TRBJ1-2 | . | TRBV6-1 | 11 | . | TGTGCCAGCACGCCCCGTTATGGCTACACCTTC | CASTPRYGYTF
TRBJ1-5 | . | TRBV10-3 | 15 | . | TGTGCCATCAGTGAGTCAGGACCGGTTGACCGGACCCAGCATTTT | CAISESGPVDRTQHF
TRBJ2-7 | . | TRBV6-1 | 15 | many | TGTGCCAGCAGTGAACCAGCTCCAAGCTCCTACGAGCAGTACTTC | CASSEPAPSSYEQYF
TRBJ2-7 | TRBD2 | TRBV7-3 | 18 | many | TGTGCCAGCAGCTTAACCCCGGGACTAGCGACTAGCTCCTACGAGCAGTACTTC | CASSLTPGLATSSYEQYF
TRBJ2-7 | TRBD2 | TRBV6-2/TRBV6-3 | 17 | . | TGTGCCAGCAGTTACTCGACTAGCGGGAGCTTCTCGTACGAGCAGTACTTC | CASSYSTSGSFSYEQYF
TRBJ1-1 | . | TRBV11-3 | 16 | many | TGTGCCAGCAGCTTAGTGGCGGGATCACCGAACACTGAAGCTTTCTTT | CASSLVAGSPNTEAFF
TRBJ2-7 | . | TRBV6-5 | 16 | . | TGTGCCAGCAGTTACGGCCTAGCCTCCAACTCCTACGAGCAGTACTTC | CASSYGLASNSYEQYF
TRBJ1-2 | TRBD1 | TRBV15 | 13 | many | TGTGCCACCAGCAAAAGGACAGGACTTGGCTACACCTTC | CATSKRTGLGYTF
TRBJ2-5 | . | TRBV20-1 | 15 | many | TGCAGTGCTAGAGATCGAGTACTAGCCCAAGAGACCCAGTACTTC | CSARDRVLAQETQYF
TRBJ2-2 | TRBD1 | TRBV12-3/TRBV12-4 | 18 | few | TGTGCCAGCAGTTTGGACAGGGGGCTGCGGTTTGACACCGGGGAGCTGTTTTTT | CASSLDRGLRFDTGELFF
TRBJ2-3 | TRBD2 | TRBV9 | 14 | . | TGTGCCAGCAACAGCGGGGGGGAGACAGATACGCAGTATTTT | CASNSGGETDTQYF
TRBJ1-1 | . | TRBV30 | 13 | . | TGTGCCTGGAGTGGACAGTATGACACTGAAGCTTTCTTT | CAWSGQYDTEAFF
TRBJ1-6 | . | TRBV20-1 | 15 | many | TGCAGTGCTAGGGACACGAGCTCCTATAATTCACCCCTCCACTTT | CSARDTSSYNSPLHF
TRBJ2-5 | . | TRBV6-1 | 15 | few | TGTGCCAGCAGACGGAACAGGGAGCGTCAAGAGACCCAGTACTTC | CASRRNRERQETQYF
TRBJ2-5 | TRBD2 | TRBV2 | 16 | many | TGTGCCAGCAGTGAAGTTAGCGGGGGGGCGGTCGGGACCCAGTACTTC | CASSEVSGGAVGTQYF
TRBJ2-2 | . | TRBV24-1 | 13 | many | TGTGCCACCATGGCAGGGGGGACCGGGGAGCTGTTTTTT | CATMAGGTGELFF
TRBJ2-2 | TRBD1 | TRBV6-1 | 15 | . | TGTGCCAGCAGGAGGACAGGCGGGAACACCGGGGAGCTGTTTTTT | CASRRTGGNTGELFF
TRBJ1-1 | . | TRBV29-1 | 12 | few | TGCAGCGTTGAACCCCCTCACGGTGAAGCTTTCTTT | CSVEPPHGEAFF
TRBJ1-1 | . | TRBV29-1 | 13 | . | TGCAGCGTTGAATGGAATACGAACACTGAAGCTTTCTTT | CSVEWNTNTEAFF
TRBJ2-7 | . | TRBV20-1 | 13 | many | TGCAGTGCTAGTTTCGGGACGACCTACGAGCAGTACTTC | CSASFGTTYEQYF
TRBJ2-7 | . | TRBV27 | 14 | many | TGTGCCAGCAGTCGGCAGTACTCTTTCTACGAGCAGTACTTC | CASSRQYSFYEQYF
TRBJ1-3 | . | TRBV11-2 | 15 | few | TGTGCCAGCACGCAGACACGTTCGCCCCTGGCCACCATATATTTT | CASTQTRSPLATIYF
TRBJ1-2 | TRBD1 | TRBV12-3/TRBV12-4 | 13 | . | TGTGCCAGCAGTACTCAGGGGGCGCTTAGCTACACCTTC | CASSTQGALSYTF